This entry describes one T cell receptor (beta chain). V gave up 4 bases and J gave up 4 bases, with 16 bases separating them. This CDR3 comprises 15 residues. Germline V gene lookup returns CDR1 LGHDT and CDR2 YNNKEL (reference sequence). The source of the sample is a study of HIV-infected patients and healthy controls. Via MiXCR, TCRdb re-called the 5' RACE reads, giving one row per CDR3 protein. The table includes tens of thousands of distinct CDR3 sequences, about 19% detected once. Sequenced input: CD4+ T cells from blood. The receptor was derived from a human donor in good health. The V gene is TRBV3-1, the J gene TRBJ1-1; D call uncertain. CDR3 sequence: CASSLAHDTGTEAFF. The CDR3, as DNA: TGTGCCAGCAGCCTTGCACACGACACCGGCACTGAAGCTTTCTTT.